This entry is about one T cell receptor beta chain. Its binding antigen is unknown. No clone much larger than this one lies a single base away; base qualities are absent. This sample was taken from a study of blood T cell repertoires in COVID-19 (dated by TCRdb to 2018 to 2020). Regarding the complete study: Samples from collaborators originated in the United States, Italy and Spain and spanned both the acute and convalescent phases of COVID-19. The repertoires were released in a freely available public database meant as a resource for research on the immune response to SARS-CoV-2. A de-identified subject ID, COVID-19 status, age in years and sex were almost always included in the sample metadata. Where HLA class I and class II types were available, the types were taken from metadata supplied by the sample provider, not from assay-based typing. The prospective study material was composed of cDNA or gDNA derived from T cells, B-cell-depleted T cells, or PBMCs. The dataset comprised deeply sampled blood TCRbeta repertoires from subjects exposed to, actively infected with, or recovered from COVID-19. Samples came from the ongoing ImmuneRACE study (first 160 participants) plus 1,254 subjects from 6 global collaborators.

Whole blood was collected in K2EDTA tubes by collaborating institutions according to the institutions' own protocols. Collaborator samples were shipped for TCRbeta analysis as frozen whole blood, isolated PBMCs, or DNA extracted from either sample type. The CDR3, cysteine through phenylalanine, is 17 amino acids long. The read is trimmed to its CDR3 DNA, 51 bases read in frame from base 1. According to the germline V gene (reference sequence), CDR1 reads SGHNT and CDR2 reads YYREEE. Relative to germline, V is missing 0 bases and J is missing 2 bases, with 6 bases of the junction outside any gene match. The immunoSEQ Assay, a bias-controlled multiplex PCR, was used to amplify TCRbeta CDR3 regions from genomic DNA. Processing in the source paper ran as follows. The number of nucleated cells in each sample was estimated by amplification of reference gene primers within the assay. To quantify the absolute abundance of each unique TCRbeta CDR3 rearrangement, sequence reads were collapsed and filtered. For each sample, productive Simpson clonality was calculated as the square root of Simpson's diversity index over productive rearrangements. TCRdb took this table from immuneACCESS and kept in-frame rearrangements with V and J called. Such tables lack part of the clones; where checked against another copy, unresolved V genes explain under half of the gap, and the rest is unexplained. V, J and clone size reflect that table, while D and trimming were determined from the DNA. The sample records roughly 200,000 clones, 80% to 90% of which are singletons. The ten largest make up roughly 8.8% of the sample.

Broad study findings and their caveats: How much clinical and demographic metadata was included differed by source and by participant, and the metadata was provided uncurated.

This chain is built from TRBV5-4 and TRBJ2-1; 9 nucleotides in the junction match TRBD2. The sample was peripheral blood. This TCR was sampled from a man in his forties or fifties with active or convalescent COVID-19. The nucleotide sequence reads as follows: TGTGCCAGCAGCTTGGGGGGTTCTAGCGGGACCTACAATGAGCAGTTCTTC. Protein translation: CASSLGGSSGTYNEQFF. Supplemented by the reference TRBV5-4 and TRBJ2-1 proteins around the CDR3, the complete variable domain is ETGVTQSPTHLIKTRGQQVTLRCSSQSGHNTVSWYQQALGQGPQFIFQYYREEENGRGNFPPRFSGLQFPNYSSELNVNALELDDSALYLCASSLGGSSGTYNEQFFGPGTRLTVL.